The 28 T cell receptor beta chains below were found in one sample sequenced in a study of early T cells in non-severe SARS-CoV-2 infection. One entry per CDR3 protein results from TCRdb running MiXCR on the 5' RACE reads. The sample includes about 110,000 distinct CDR3 sequences, around 10% of them seen just once. What was sequenced was whole blood. The receptors stem from an adult who was a healthcare worker with PCR-confirmed SARS-CoV-2 infection or an uninfected control (not recorded which).

The chain employs TRBV12-3 or TRBV12-4 and TRBJ2-7; tentatively, D is TRBD1 (6 bases). V shed 6 bases and J shed 6 bases, with 18 bases lying between them. This CDR3 has 14 residues. CDR3 loop: CASSPSLTGGEQYF. The CDR3 nucleotides read TGTGCCAGCAGCCCTAGCCTGACAGGAGGCGAGCAGTACTTC.

The chain uses TRBV2 and TRBJ1-5; perhaps TRBD1 as D (5 bases). The germline gives CDR1 SNHLY, CDR2 FYNNEI. V lost 4 bases, J lost 1 base, and 14 bases lay in between. This CDR3 has 16 residues. The CDR3 reads CASSAQASGSNQPQHF. The CDR3 coding sequence is TGTGCCAGCAGTGCACAGGCCTCCGGGAGCAATCAGCCCCAGCATTTT.

The table lists this clonotype with many counts. The chain carries TRBV7-2 and TRBJ2-1; tentatively, D is TRBD2 (6 bases). V shed 1 base and J shed 6 bases, with 13 bases lying between them. CDR3 length equals 15 residues. Germline V gene lookup returns CDR1 SGHTA and CDR2 FQGNSA. CDR3: CASSLVRDSLNEQFF. CDR3 coding DNA: TGTGCCAGCAGCTTAGTCCGGGACTCCCTCAATGAGCAGTTCTTC.

Many counts were recorded for this clonotype. The V call is TRBV7-9, the J call TRBJ1-6; D is unresolved. Germline loops: CDR1 SEHNR, CDR2 FQNEAQ (reference sequence). The length of the CDR3 is 14 residues. The V end lost 4 bases, the J end lost 7 bases, and 11 bases lay between the germline ends. The CDR3 DNA reads TGTGCCAGCAGCTCCAGTATTCTCAATTCACCCCTCCACTTT. Protein product: CASSSSILNSPLHF.

The genes are TRBV10-1 and TRBJ2-4; 7 nucleotides align to TRBD1. V dropped 3 bases and J dropped 5; count of bases not matched to a gene: 4. The length of the CDR3 is 14 residues. CDR1 is WNHNN and CDR2 is SYGVQD in the germline V gene (reference sequence). CDR3 in DNA: TGCGCCAGCAGTGATCCCGGGACAGAAAACATTCAGTACTTC. Translated: CASSDPGTENIQYF.

This clonotype was detected a few times. The V call is TRBV11-3, the J call TRBJ2-5; D may be TRBD2 (6 bases). Germline CDR1 reads SGHNT; CDR2 reads YENEEA. Trimming took 0 bases from V and 1 from J, leaving 12 bases between them. The CDR3 loop spans 16 amino acids. The CDR3 loop is CASSLDSSSVQETQYF. CDR3 sequence (DNA): TGTGCCAGCAGCTTAGATTCTTCTAGCGTCCAAGAGACCCAGTACTTC.

The rearrangement links TRBV6-6 to TRBJ1-4; tentative D call: TRBD1 (6 bases). V lost 6 bases and J lost 7, with 12 bases in between. The CDR3 runs 13 residues. Germline V gives CDR1 MNHNY, CDR2 SVGAGI (reference sequence). In DNA, the CDR3 is TGTGCCAGCAGCTCACAGGGTTTTGAAAAACTGTTTTTT. Its translation: CASSSQGFEKLFF.

This clonotype was counted a few times. This chain uses TRBV3-1 with TRBJ1-2; the D is unclear. CDR3 size: 14 residues. Germline CDR1 is LGHDT and CDR2 is YNNKEL (reference sequence). The germline V and J ends were trimmed by 1 base and 8 bases, with 14 bases remaining between them. Here the CDR3 DNA reads TGTGCCAGCAGCCAAGCCACGAGGGTCGGAGGCTACACCTTC. Protein: CASSQATRVGGYTF.

This clonotype was counted a few times. V usage is TRBV20-1 and J usage is TRBJ2-3, with 12 positions matching TRBD2. CDR1 and CDR2 (germline): DFQATT, SNEGSKA (reference sequence). This CDR3 has 15 amino acids. Germline trimming cut 6 bases from V and 3 bases from J; bases unmatched to any gene: 7. CDR3: CSAPTSGRGTDTQYF. The CDR3 bases are TGCAGTGCCCCGACTAGCGGGAGAGGGACAGATACGCAGTATTTT.

There are a few counts of this clonotype. The chain carries TRBV5-1 and TRBJ2-7; D unclear. Trimming stripped 0 bases from V and 5 bases from J, with 12 bases between. The CDR3 extends over 14 amino acids. Per the germline V gene, CDR1 is SGHRS and CDR2 is YFSETQ. The CDR3 DNA sequence: TGCGCCAGCAGCTTGGATCCAATGCGGAACGAGCAGTACTTC. Amino acid sequence: CASSLDPMRNEQYF.

Ten or more counts support this clonotype. The chain combines TRBV6-5 with TRBJ1-6; D call uncertain. CDR3 length: 17 amino acids. Germline-derived CDR1 and CDR2 are MNHEY and SVGAGI. Between the trimmed V and J ends, which lost 0 bases and 1 base, there was a span of 10 bases. In DNA, the CDR3 is TGTGCCAGCAGTTACTCGCGGTCGGGGTCCTATAATTCACCCCTCCACTTT. The encoded protein is CASSYSRSGSYNSPLHF.

This clonotype was seen many times. The chain employs TRBV20-1 and TRBJ1-3, with no clear D. The germline V gene has CDR1 DFQATT and CDR2 SNEGSKA (reference sequence). V lost 0 bases, J lost 4 bases, and 13 bases lay in between. This CDR3 spans 15 amino acids. The CDR3 DNA sequence: TGCAGTGCTAGAGATTCCGGGTCGATAGGAAACACCATATATTTT. It yields the protein CSARDSGSIGNTIYF.

This clonotype occurred a few times. The chain joins TRBV5-5 to TRBJ2-1; possibly TRBD2 for D (5 bases). The CDR3 length is 16 residues. Trimming removed 5 bases at V and 0 bases at J, with 15 bases between. Germline CDR1 is SGHKS and CDR2 is YYEKEE (reference sequence). CDR3 sequence: CASSSHGLVSYNEQFF. The CDR3 region has the DNA TGTGCCAGCAGTTCCCACGGACTGGTCTCCTACAATGAGCAGTTCTTC.

With regard to this clonotype: At one boundary the junction diverges from the germline segment, which might be a read error. The chain carries TRBV5-4 and TRBJ1-3, with no clear D. The CDR3 has 17 residues. Germline lookup yields CDR1 SGHNT and CDR2 YYREEE (reference sequence). CDR3 bases: TGTGCCAGCAGCTCAGGTGGTGGCGCGGTCTCTGAAAACACCATATATTTT. It encodes CASSSGGGAVSENTIYF. The whole variable domain, remainder taken from reference TRBV5-4 and TRBJ1-3, is ETGVTQSPTHLIKTRGQQVTLRCSSQSGHNTVSWYQQALGQGPQFIFQYYREEENGRGNFPPRFSGLQFPNYSSELNVNALELDDSALYLCASSSGGGAVSENTIYFGEGSWLTVV.

This clonotype turned up a few times. The genes are TRBV9 and TRBJ2-3; D not certain. Germline CDR1 is SGDLS and CDR2 is YYNGEE. V was clipped by 0 bases and J by 1 base, with 3 bases between them. The CDR3 has 13 residues. The CDR3 DNA reads as TGTGCCAGCAGCGTAGGGGGCACAGATACGCAGTATTTT. This codes for CASSVGGTDTQYF.

In this sample, this clonotype turned up many times. The chain combines TRBV11-3 with TRBJ2-1; D tentatively reads TRBD1 or TRBD2 (5 bases each). CDR3 size: 13 residues. From germline, CDR1 is SGHNT and CDR2 YENEEA. Trimming took off 5 bases at V and 2 bases at J, with 7 bases between the two ends. The CDR3 bases are TGTGCCAGCAGCCCGGGACCCTACAATGAGCAGTTCTTC. Translation gives CASSPGPYNEQFF. The full variable domain, rest sourced from reference TRBV11-3 and TRBJ2-1, is EAGVVQSPRYKIIEKKQPVAFWCNPISGHNTLYWYLQNLGQGPELLIRYENEEAVDDSQLPKDRFSAERLKGVDSTLKIQPAELGDSAVYLCASSPGPYNEQFFGPGTRLTVL.

The genes are TRBV20-1 and TRBJ2-1; 13 bases fit TRBD2. After removal of 7 bases from V and 8 bases from J, the junction contained 8 bases not matched to a gene. The CDR3 extends over 14 amino acids. The germline gives CDR1 DFQATT, CDR2 SNEGSKA (reference sequence). The CDR3 region is CSGTSGGEVHEQFF. CDR3 nucleotide sequence: TGCAGTGGGACTAGCGGGGGAGAAGTGCATGAGCAGTTCTTC.

This clonotype was detected a few times. The chain links TRBV29-1 to TRBJ2-5; no clear D gene. V lost 3 bases, J lost 1 base, and 6 bases lay in between. The germline V gene has CDR1 SQVTM and CDR2 ANQGSEA. This CDR3 spans 12 amino acids. CDR3 bases: TGCAGCGTTGACAGGCTCCAAGAGACCCAGTACTTC. This encodes CSVDRLQETQYF.

V and J are TRBV6-2 or TRBV6-3 and TRBJ2-7, with D unclear. Germline V gene lookup returns CDR1 MNHEY and CDR2 SVGEGT. This CDR3 region has 15 residues. Trimming pared 6 bases from V and 4 bases from J, leaving 19 bases between. CDR3 nucleotides: TGTGCCAGCAGCCAGGAAGGGCCAGTAAAGTACGAGCAGTACTTC. This gives the protein CASSQEGPVKYEQYF.

This clonotype was detected many times. The chain couples TRBV12-3 or TRBV12-4 to TRBJ1-1, with D unclear. Trimming cost V 3 bases and J 0 bases, with 11 bases left between them. The CDR3 length is 15 residues. The CDR3 protein is CASSFADLLNTEAFF. The DNA of the CDR3 is TGTGCCAGCAGTTTCGCAGACCTATTGAACACTGAAGCTTTCTTT.

V and J are TRBV29-1 and TRBJ2-5, with 9 bases fitting TRBD2. Looked up from germline, CDR1 is SQVTM and CDR2 is ANQGSEA. The CDR3 length is 15 residues. Trimming at V came to 6 bases and at J to 2 bases, leaving 10 bases not matched to a gene. The CDR3 bases are TGCAGCGTGACACTTAGCGGGAGAGGGCAAGAGACCCAGTACTTC. Translation gives CSVTLSGRGQETQYF.

This clonotype was counted a few times. V is TRBV11-2 and J is TRBJ2-1; D might be TRBD1 (6 bases). The CDR3 consists of 19 residues. CDR1 SGHAT and CDR2 FQNNGV come from the germline V gene. V shed 2 bases and J shed 6 bases, with 26 bases lying between them. The CDR3 region has the DNA TGTGCCAGCAGCTTACAGATACGTTATAGGACAGCTGAGTCCAATGAGCAGTTCTTC. This translates into CASSLQIRYRTAESNEQFF.

The chain uses TRBV9 and TRBJ2-1; 9 bases align to TRBD2. The CDR3 is made up of 14 amino acids. From germline, CDR1 is SGDLS and CDR2 YYNGEE. Losses at the gene ends were 4 bases for V and 8 bases for J; bases not matched to a gene: 7. CDR3 residues: CASSTVAGVHEQFF. The CDR3, as DNA: TGTGCCAGCAGCACCGTAGCGGGAGTCCATGAGCAGTTCTTC.

The rearrangement links TRBV18 to TRBJ1-5; D may be TRBD1 (5 bases). Germline values: CDR1 KGHSH, CDR2 LQKENI. Trimming removed 2 bases at V and 5 bases at J, with 13 bases between. The CDR3 length is 15 residues. The chain's CDR3 is CASSPFQGWDQPQHF. Written as DNA, the CDR3 is TGTGCCAGCTCACCATTTCAGGGTTGGGATCAGCCCCAGCATTTT. The full variable domain, completed using reference TRBV18 and TRBJ1-5, is NAGVMQNPRHLVRRRGQEARLRCSPMKGHSHVYWYRQLPEEGLKFMVYLQKENIIDESGMPKERFSAEFPKEGPSILRIQQVVRGDSAAYFCASSPFQGWDQPQHFGDGTRLSIL.

This clonotype was seen at least ten times. The chain employs TRBV29-1 and TRBJ2-5; 7 bases are a match to TRBD1. The trim removed 3 bases at V and 0 bases at J, leaving 4 bases unmatched. CDR3 length: 14 residues. In germline, CDR1 is SQVTM, CDR2 ANQGSEA. In nucleotides, the CDR3 is TGCAGCGTTGACGCCGGACAGGACCAAGAGACCCAGTACTTC. The encoded protein is CSVDAGQDQETQYF.

This clonotype was counted ten times or more. The chain uses TRBV18 and TRBJ2-7, with D perhaps TRBD2 (5 bases). Trimming cost V 3 bases and J 7 bases, with 19 bases left between them. The CDR3 sequence is 15 residues long. The V gene's germline CDR1 is KGHSH and CDR2 LQKENI. CDR3 DNA sequence: TGTGCCAGCTCACCCCCTCGGGTTGTCCCGGGGGAGCAGTACTTC. This encodes CASSPPRVVPGEQYF.

This clonotype appeared many times. The genes are TRBV5-6 and TRBJ2-3, with D tentatively TRBD1 (6 bases). Germline lookup yields CDR1 SGHDT and CDR2 YYEEEE. This CDR3 has 14 amino acids. V lost 0 bases, J lost 5 bases, and 10 bases lay in between. CDR3 sequence: CASSLVQGQDTQYF. Here the CDR3 DNA reads TGTGCCAGCAGCTTGGTGCAGGGGCAAGATACGCAGTATTTT. The whole variable domain, remainder taken from reference TRBV5-6 and TRBJ2-3, is DAGVTQSPTHLIKTRGQQVTLRCSPKSGHDTVSWYQQALGQGPQFIFQYYEEEERQRGNFPDRFSGHQFPNYSSELNVNALLLGDSALYLCASSLVQGQDTQYFGPGTRLTVL.

The chain carries TRBV3-1 and TRBJ2-3, with 9 bases identical to TRBD2. V shed 4 bases, J shed 3 bases, and the junction held 5 bases outside the gene matches. The CDR3 sequence is 15 residues long. Looked up from germline, CDR1 is LGHDT and CDR2 is YNNKEL (reference sequence). CDR3 in DNA: TGTGCCAGCAGCCTAGCGGGAGCGGGGACAGATACGCAGTATTTT. This gives the protein CASSLAGAGTDTQYF.